This TCR beta chain was captured by sequencing in a study of identical twins. General observations from the study: Findings depended on cross-sectional statistics rather than tracking the same donors. Excess sharing between twins was weaker in beta out-of-frame sequences. The presence of invariant MAIT and iNKT cells could partly confound analyses of zero-insertion sequences. The models systematically underestimated how much out-of-frame TCR alpha was shared in monozygotic twins.

This clonotype was seen at least ten times. Its antigen is not known. One end of the junction fails to match germline, which may point to a read error. This CDR3 has 14 amino acids. Germline lookup yields CDR1 SGHRS and CDR2 YFSETQ. TCRdb independently ran MiXCR on the 5' RACE reads; one entry per CDR3 protein. The repertoire holds 700,000 to 950,000 distinct CDR3 sequences, roughly 12% seen once, with about 1.5% in the top ten. The sample also formed part of further work on yellow fever vaccine responses in identical twins.

This sequence joins TRBV5-1 and TRBJ2-3, with TRBD2 as a possible D gene (7 bases). Sequences were obtained from PBMCs. The clonotype originates from a woman aged 18 to 35 in good health. The CDR3: CASSLGGATDTQYF. CDR3 in DNA: TGTGCCAGCAGCTTAGGGGGGGCCACAGATACGCAGTATTTT.